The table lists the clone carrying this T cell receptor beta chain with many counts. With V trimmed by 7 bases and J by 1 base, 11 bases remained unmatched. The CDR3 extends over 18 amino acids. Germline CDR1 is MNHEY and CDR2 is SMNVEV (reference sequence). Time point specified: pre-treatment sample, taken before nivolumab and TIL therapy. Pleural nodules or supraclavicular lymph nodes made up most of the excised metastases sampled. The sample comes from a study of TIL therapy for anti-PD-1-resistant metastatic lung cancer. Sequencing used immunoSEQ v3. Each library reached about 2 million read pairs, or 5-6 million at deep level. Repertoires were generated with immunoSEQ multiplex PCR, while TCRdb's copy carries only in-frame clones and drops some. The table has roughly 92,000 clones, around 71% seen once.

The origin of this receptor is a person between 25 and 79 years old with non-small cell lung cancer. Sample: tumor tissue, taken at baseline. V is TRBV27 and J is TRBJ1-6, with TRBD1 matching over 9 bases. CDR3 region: CASTTLGTGFSYNSPLHF. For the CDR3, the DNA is TGTGCCAGCACCACCCTTGGGACAGGGTTTTCCTATAATTCACCCCTCCACTTT.